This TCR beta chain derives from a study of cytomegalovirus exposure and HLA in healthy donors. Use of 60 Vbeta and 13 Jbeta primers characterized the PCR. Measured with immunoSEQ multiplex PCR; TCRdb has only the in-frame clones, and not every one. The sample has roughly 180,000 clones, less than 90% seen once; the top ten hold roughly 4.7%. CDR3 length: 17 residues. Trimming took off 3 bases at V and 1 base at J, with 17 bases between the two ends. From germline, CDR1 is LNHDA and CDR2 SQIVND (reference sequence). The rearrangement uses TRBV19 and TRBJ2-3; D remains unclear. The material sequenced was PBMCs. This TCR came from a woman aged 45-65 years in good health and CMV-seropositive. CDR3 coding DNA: TGTGCCAGTAGTATCGTCGAGATCCTAGGAGGCACAGATACGCAGTATTTT. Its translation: CASSIVEILGGTDTQYF.